This T cell receptor (beta chain) was documented in a study of monozygotic twins with inflammatory bowel disease. Findings and caveats of the study: Repertoires of patients may have been made more variable by differing immunosuppressive treatments. Fewer shared clonotypes with others were found in IBD patients than in healthy twins, especially with disease activity. Repertoire similarity matched across concordant and discordant twins, perhaps owing to limited power.

The germline CDR1 and CDR2 sequences are KGHSY and FQNENV. The CDR3 contains 12 residues. Remarks on this clonotype: The target antigen is unknown.

Template switching added UMIs carrying a 6-nucleotide sample barcode. TCRdb re-called the 5' RACE reads; one entry per CDR3 protein, DNA not given. This listing includes under 130,000 distinct CDR3 sequences. The chain links TRBV16 to TRBJ1-4. The sequencing input was blood. The source of this sequence is a human donor with ulcerative colitis or Crohn's disease, or a healthy co-twin of an affected twin (not recorded which). The chain's CDR3 is CASSQVTEELFF.